Reported below is one T cell receptor (beta chain). CDR3 size: 16 residues. In germline, CDR1 is SGHRS, CDR2 YFSETQ. V dropped 4 bases and J dropped 8 bases, with 21 bases sitting between them. Extracted total RNA amounted to at least 6 micrograms for each sample. These data belong to a study of blood T cells in healthy people across ages. Together with a sample-barcoded 5' primer, a J-beta primer mix was included in a second PCR lasting about 7 to 11 cycles. TCRdb reprocessed the 5' RACE reads with MiXCR, giving one entry per CDR3 protein. This table holds 780,000 or so distinct CDR3 sequences, more than 20% found once. The sample was also reused in another study, on T cells of mothers and their children.

The V and J genes are TRBV5-1 and TRBJ1-4; a weak D match, TRBD1 (5 bases). This clonotype was obtained from a boy between 10 and 17 years old in good health. The sample comprised blood. In DNA form, the CDR3 reads TGCGCCAGCAGCCTACGAGGGACGGTGGGAAACGAAAAACTGTTTTTT. This encodes CASSLRGTVGNEKLFF.